The rows below give T cell receptor beta chains drawn from one sample of a study of cytomegalovirus exposure and HLA in healthy donors. TCRdb's table, derived via immunoSEQ multiplex PCR, lists solely in-frame clones and lacks some. The sample holds about 92,000 clones, approximately 81% seen once. The material sequenced was PBMCs. The source is a girl aged 2 to 10 in good health and CMV-seropositive. Each CDR3 is given with its conserved first and last residue.

CDR3aa: CASSVGLADRNEQFF
v_gene: TRBV9

CDR3aa: CASSWGRGANEKLFF
v_gene: TRBV7-9

CDR3aa: CASSQEGTGLAKVDEQFF
v_gene: TRBV4-1

CDR3aa: CSVETGLNNEQFF
v_gene: TRBV29-1

CDR3aa: CASSLEAGRASYGYTF
v_gene: TRBV7-9

CDR3aa: CASARDNRPYEQYF
v_gene: TRBV5-1

CDR3aa: CASSDRTGTGEGSMPSYGYTF
v_gene: TRBV6-4

CDR3aa: CAWSTTRGVSYEQYF
v_gene: TRBV30

CDR3aa: CACRRGFNEQFF
v_gene: TRBV30

CDR3aa: CSVDERDGGGLFF
v_gene: TRBV29-1

CDR3aa: CATSRVLAEGEQYF
v_gene: TRBV15

CDR3aa: CASSGDRDWRQPQHF
v_gene: TRBV6-6

CDR3aa: CASSSGSVNTGELFF
v_gene: TRBV27